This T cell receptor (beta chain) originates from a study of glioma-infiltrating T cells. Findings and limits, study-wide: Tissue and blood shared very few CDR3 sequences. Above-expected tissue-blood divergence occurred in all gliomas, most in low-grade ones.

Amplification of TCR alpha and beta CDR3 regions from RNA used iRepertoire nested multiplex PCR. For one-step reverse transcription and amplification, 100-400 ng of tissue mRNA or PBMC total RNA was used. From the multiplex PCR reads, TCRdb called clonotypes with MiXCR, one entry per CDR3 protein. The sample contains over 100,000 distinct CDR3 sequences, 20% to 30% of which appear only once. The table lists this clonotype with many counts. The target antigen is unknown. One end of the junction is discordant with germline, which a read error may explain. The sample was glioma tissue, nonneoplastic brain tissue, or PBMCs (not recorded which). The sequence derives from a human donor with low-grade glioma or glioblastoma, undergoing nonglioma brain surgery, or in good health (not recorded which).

This CDR3 reads CASGLRRDNEQFF. The CDR3 DNA sequence: TGTGCCAGCGGTTTAAGGCGGGACAATGAGCAGTTCTTC. The chain joins TRBV28 to TRBJ2-1; maybe TRBD2 (5 bases). Germline V CDR1 and CDR2: MDHEN, SYDVKM. The CDR3 is 13 residues long.